The source of this TCR beta chain is a study of blood T cells in healthy people across ages. Turning to this clonotype: The antigen is undetermined.

Alongside a J-beta primer mix, a sample-barcoded 5' primer served in a second PCR lasting roughly 6 to 12 cycles. Every cDNA was tagged by a template-switch adaptor with 12 random nucleotides. TCRdb ran MiXCR on the 5' RACE reads and lists one entry per CDR3 protein. The profile shows around 800,000 distinct CDR3 sequences, roughly 25% of them singletons. In germline, CDR1 is MDHEN, CDR2 SYDVKM. Trimming cost V 5 bases and J 0 bases; bases outside gene matches: 8. The CDR3 extends over 16 amino acids. Study observations and caveats: Possibly confounding the expanded clonotype changes was the fact that donor CMV status was unknown. Calculation of diversity from one million T cells yielded estimates considered to be underestimates. A greater number of naive CD4+ cells and higher diversity distinguished long-lived donors from aged donors.

These data were likewise used in another study, on T cells of mothers and their children.

Sequencing input: blood. J is TRBJ2-3 and V is TRBV28, with 7 bases fitting TRBD1. This receptor was taken from a boy aged 10-17 years in good health. The CDR3 DNA reads TGTGCCAGCAGTACCCCGGACAGGTTAAGCACAGATACGCAGTATTTT. Translating gives CASSTPDRLSTDTQYF.